This T cell receptor beta chain was profiled in a study of CD8+CD57+ T cells in acquired aplastic anemia. There are many counts of this clonotype. TCR beta VDJ and CDR3 profiling used genomic DNA as template. TCRdb re-called the reads through MiXCR, storing one row per CDR3 protein. The table has approximately 300,000 distinct CDR3 sequences, roughly 61% seen once. Patients picked for sequencing had shown CD8+CD57+ cell expansion detected by flow cytometry. There were no patients without severe acquired aplastic anemia. This TCR was sampled from a human donor with aplastic anemia. Input material: sorted CD4+, CD8+, or CD8+CD57+ T cells (not recorded which) from PBMCs.

CDR3 in amino acids: CASSFGPGPQETQYF. The CDR3 DNA sequence: TGTGCCAGCAGCTTTGGACCGGGACCTCAAGAGACCCAGTACTTC. The chain has TRBV5-8 and TRBJ2-5; perhaps D is TRBD1 or TRBD2 (5 bases each). The CDR3 is made up of 15 amino acids. With 2 bases removed from V and 2 bases from J, the gap between germline ends came to 13 bases. Germline-derived CDR1 and CDR2 are SGHTS and YDEGEE.